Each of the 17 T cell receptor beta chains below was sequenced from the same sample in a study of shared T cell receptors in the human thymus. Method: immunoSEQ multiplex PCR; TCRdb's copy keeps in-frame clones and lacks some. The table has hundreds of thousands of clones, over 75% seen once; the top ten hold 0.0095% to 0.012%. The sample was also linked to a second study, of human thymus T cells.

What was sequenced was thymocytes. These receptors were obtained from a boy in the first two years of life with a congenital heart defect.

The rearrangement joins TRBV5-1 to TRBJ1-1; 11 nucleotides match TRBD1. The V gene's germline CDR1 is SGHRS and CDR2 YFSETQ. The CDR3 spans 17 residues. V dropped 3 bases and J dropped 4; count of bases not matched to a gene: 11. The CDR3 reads CASSSTGTGGVITEAFF. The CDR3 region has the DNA TGCGCCAGCAGCTCCACAGGGACAGGGGGTGTGATCACTGAAGCTTTCTTT.

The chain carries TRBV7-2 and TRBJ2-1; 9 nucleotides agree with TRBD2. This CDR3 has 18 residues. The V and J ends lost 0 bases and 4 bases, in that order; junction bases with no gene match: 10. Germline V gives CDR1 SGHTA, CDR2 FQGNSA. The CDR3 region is CASSLAEVAGVGYNEQFF. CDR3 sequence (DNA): TGTGCCAGCAGCTTAGCGGAAGTAGCGGGAGTGGGTTACAATGAGCAGTTCTTC.

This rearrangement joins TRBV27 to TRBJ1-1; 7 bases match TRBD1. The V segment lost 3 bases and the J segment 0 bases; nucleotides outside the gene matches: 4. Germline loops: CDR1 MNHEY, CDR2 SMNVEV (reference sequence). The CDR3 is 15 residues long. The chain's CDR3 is CASSFRGMMNTEAFF. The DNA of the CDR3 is TGTGCCAGCAGTTTCAGGGGGATGATGAACACTGAAGCTTTCTTT.

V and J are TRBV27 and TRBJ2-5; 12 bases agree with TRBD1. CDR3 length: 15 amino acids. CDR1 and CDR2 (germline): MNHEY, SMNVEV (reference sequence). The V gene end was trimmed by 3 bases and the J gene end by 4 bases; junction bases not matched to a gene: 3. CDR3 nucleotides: TGTGCCAGCAGTTTGGGACAGGGGGCCCGAGAGACCCAGTACTTC. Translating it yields CASSLGQGARETQYF.

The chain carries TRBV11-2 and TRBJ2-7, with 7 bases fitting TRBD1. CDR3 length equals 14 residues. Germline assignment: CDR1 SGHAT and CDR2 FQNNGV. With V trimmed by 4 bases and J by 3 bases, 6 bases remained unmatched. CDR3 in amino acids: CASSWGPGGYEQYF. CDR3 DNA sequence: TGTGCCAGCAGCTGGGGGCCAGGGGGCTACGAGCAGTACTTC.

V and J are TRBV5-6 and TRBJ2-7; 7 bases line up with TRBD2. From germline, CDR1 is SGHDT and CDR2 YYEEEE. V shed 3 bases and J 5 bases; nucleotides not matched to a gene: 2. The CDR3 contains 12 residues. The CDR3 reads CASSWGGDEQYF. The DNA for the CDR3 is TGTGCCAGCAGCTGGGGGGGGGACGAGCAGTACTTC.

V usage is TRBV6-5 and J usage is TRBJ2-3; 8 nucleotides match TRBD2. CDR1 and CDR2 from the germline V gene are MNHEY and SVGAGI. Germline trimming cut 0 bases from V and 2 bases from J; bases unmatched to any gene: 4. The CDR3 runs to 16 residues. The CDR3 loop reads CASSYSAGGPTDTQYF. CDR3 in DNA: TGTGCCAGCAGTTACTCGGCGGGAGGACCCACAGATACGCAGTATTTT.

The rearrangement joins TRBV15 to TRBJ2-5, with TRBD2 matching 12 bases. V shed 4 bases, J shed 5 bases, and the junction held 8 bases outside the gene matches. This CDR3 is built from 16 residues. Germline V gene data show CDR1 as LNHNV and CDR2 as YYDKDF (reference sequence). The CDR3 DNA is TGTGCCACCAGCACGCACACTAGCGGGAGGCGGGAGACCCAGTACTTC. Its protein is CATSTHTSGRRETQYF.

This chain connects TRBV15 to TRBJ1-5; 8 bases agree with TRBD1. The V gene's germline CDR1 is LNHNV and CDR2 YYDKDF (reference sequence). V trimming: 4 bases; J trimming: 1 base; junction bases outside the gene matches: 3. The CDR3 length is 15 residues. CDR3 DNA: TGTGCCACCAGCATTAGACAGGGGAGCAATCAGCCCCAGCATTTT. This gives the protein CATSIRQGSNQPQHF. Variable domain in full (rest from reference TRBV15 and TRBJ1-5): DAMVIQNPRYQVTQFGKPVTLSCSQTLNHNVMYWYQQKSSQAPKLLFHYYDKDFNNEADTPDNFQSRRPNTSFCFLDIRSPGLGDTAMYLCATSIRQGSNQPQHFGDGTRLSIL.

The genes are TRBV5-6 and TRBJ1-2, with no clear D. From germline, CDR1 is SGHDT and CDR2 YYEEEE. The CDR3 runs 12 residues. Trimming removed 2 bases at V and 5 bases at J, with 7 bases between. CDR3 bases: TGTGCCAGCAGCTTCGAAGAGTATGGCTACACCTTC. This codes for CASSFEEYGYTF.

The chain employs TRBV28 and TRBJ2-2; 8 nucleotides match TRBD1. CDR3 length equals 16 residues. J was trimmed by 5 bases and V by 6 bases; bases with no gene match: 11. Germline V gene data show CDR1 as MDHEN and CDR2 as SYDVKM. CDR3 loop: CASSSKGQGWTGELFF. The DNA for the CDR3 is TGTGCCAGCAGCAGCAAAGGACAGGGTTGGACCGGGGAGCTGTTTTTT.

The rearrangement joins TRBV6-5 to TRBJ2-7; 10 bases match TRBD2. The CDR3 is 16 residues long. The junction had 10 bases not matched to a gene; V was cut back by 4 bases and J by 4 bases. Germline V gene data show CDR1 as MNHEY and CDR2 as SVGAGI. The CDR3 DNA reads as TGTGCCAGCAGTTTAGGGAGAGCTAGCGGGGGATACGAGCAGTACTTC. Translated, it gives CASSLGRASGGYEQYF.

The CDR3 is CASTYKGAHEQYF. CDR3 nucleotide sequence: TGTGCCAGCACCTATAAAGGGGCCCACGAGCAGTACTTC. The chain links TRBV7-8 to TRBJ2-7; weak D call: TRBD1 (5 bases). Germline assignment: CDR1 SGHVS and CDR2 FQNEAQ. The CDR3 has 13 amino acids. V shed 7 bases and J shed 5 bases, with 15 bases lying between them.

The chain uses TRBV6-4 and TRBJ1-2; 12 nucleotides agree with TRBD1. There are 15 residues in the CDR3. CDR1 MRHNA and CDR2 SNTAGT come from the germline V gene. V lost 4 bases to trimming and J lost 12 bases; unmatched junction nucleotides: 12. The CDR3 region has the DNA TGTGCCAGCAGTGCGACACCCGGGACAGGGGGCGTCCACACCTTC. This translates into CASSATPGTGGVHTF.

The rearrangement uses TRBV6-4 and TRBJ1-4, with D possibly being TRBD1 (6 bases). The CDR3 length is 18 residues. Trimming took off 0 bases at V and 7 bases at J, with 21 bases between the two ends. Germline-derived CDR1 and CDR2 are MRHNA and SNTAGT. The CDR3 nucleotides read TGTGCCAGCAGTGACTCATCCCCGGAGCACCCCAGGGGTGAAAAACTGTTTTTT. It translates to CASSDSSPEHPRGEKLFF.

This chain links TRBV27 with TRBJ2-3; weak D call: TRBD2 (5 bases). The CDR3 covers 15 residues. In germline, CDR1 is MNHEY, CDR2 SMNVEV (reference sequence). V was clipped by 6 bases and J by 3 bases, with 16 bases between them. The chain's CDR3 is CASRLLGSSTDTQYF. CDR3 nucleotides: TGTGCCAGCAGATTACTAGGCAGTTCGACAGATACGCAGTATTTT.

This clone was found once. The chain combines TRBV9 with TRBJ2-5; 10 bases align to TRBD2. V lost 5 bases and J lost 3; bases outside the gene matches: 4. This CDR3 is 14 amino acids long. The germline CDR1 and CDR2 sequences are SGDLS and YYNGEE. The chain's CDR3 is CASSLAGEEETQYF. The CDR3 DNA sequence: TGTGCCAGCAGTCTAGCGGGAGAGGAAGAGACCCAGTACTTC.